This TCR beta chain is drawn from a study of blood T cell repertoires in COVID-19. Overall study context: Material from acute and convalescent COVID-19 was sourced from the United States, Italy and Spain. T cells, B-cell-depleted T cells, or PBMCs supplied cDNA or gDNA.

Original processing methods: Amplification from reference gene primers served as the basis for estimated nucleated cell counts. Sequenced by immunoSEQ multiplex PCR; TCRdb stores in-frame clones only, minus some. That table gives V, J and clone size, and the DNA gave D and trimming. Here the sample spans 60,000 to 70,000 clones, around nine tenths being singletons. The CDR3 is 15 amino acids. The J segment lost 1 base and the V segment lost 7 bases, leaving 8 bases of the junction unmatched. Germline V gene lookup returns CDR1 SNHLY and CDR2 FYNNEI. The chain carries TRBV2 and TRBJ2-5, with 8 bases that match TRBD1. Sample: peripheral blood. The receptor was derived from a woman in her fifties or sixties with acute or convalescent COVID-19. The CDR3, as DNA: TGTGCCAGCACTCGACAGGGGCAGTCCCAAGAGACCCAGTACTTC. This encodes CASTRQGQSQETQYF.